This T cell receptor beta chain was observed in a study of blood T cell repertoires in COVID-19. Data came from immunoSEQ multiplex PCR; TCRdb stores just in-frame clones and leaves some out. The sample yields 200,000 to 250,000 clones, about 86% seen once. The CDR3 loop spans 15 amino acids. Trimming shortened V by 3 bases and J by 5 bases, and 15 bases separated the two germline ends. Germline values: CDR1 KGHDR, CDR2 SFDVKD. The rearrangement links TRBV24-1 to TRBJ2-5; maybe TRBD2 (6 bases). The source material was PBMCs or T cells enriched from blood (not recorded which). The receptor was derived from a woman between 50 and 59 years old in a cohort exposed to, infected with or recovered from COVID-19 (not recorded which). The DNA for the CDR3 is TGTGCCACCAGTGATCCCACGACTAGTGGGGAGACCCAGTACTTC. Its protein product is CATSDPTTSGETQYF.